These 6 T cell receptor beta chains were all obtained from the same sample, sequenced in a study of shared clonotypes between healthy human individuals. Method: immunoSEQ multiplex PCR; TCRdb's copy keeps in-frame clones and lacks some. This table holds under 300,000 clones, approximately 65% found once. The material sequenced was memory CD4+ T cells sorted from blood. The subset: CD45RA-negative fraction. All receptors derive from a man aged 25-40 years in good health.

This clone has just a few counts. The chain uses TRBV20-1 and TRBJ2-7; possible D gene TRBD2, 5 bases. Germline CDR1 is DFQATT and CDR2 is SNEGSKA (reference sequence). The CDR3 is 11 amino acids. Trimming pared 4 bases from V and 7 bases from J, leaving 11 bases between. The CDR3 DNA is TGCAGTGCTAAAACGGACTGGGAGCAGTACTTC. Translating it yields CSAKTDWEQYF.

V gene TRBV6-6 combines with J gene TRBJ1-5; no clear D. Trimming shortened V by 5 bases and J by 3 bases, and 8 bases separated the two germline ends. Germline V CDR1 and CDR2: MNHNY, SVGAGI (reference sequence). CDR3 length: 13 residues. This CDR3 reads CASSGRDNQPQHF. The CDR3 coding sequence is TGTGCCAGCAGTGGGAGGGACAATCAGCCCCAGCATTTT.

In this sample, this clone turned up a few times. The CDR3 DNA is TGTGCCAGCAGCTCACAGGGGTTTGGAACTGAAGCTTTCTTT. This codes for CASSSQGFGTEAFF. The J gene is TRBJ1-1, the V gene TRBV7-2; 7 bases align to TRBD1. CDR3 length: 14 amino acids. Germline V CDR1 and CDR2: SGHTA, FQGNSA. J was trimmed by 5 bases and V by 4 bases; bases with no gene match: 7.

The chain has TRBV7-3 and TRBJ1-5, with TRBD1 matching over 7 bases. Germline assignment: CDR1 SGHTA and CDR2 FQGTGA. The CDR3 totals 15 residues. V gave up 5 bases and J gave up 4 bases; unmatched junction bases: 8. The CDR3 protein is CASSPRDRPNQPQHF. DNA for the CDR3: TGTGCCAGCAGCCCGAGGGACAGACCGAATCAGCCCCAGCATTTT.

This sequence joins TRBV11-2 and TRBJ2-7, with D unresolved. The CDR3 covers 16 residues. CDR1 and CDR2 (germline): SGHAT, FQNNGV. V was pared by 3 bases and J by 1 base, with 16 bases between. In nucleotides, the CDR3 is TGTGCCAGCAGCTTCGATGTTAGGCAAGTTTCCTACGAGCAGTACTTC. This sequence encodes CASSFDVRQVSYEQYF.

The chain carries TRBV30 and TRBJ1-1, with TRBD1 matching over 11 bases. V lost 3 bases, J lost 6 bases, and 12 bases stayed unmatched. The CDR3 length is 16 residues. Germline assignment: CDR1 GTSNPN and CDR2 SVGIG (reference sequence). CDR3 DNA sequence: TGTGCCTGGAGCCTAGAGGGACAGGGGGTCGTAGCTGAAGCTTTCTTT. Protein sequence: CAWSLEGQGVVAEAFF. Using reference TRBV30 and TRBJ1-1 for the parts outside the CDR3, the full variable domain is SQTIHQWPATLVQPVGSPLSLECTVEGTSNPNLYWYRQAAGRGLQLLFYSVGIGQISSEVPQNLSASRPQDRQFILSSKKLLLSDSGFYLCAWSLEGQGVVAEAFFGQGTRLTVV.